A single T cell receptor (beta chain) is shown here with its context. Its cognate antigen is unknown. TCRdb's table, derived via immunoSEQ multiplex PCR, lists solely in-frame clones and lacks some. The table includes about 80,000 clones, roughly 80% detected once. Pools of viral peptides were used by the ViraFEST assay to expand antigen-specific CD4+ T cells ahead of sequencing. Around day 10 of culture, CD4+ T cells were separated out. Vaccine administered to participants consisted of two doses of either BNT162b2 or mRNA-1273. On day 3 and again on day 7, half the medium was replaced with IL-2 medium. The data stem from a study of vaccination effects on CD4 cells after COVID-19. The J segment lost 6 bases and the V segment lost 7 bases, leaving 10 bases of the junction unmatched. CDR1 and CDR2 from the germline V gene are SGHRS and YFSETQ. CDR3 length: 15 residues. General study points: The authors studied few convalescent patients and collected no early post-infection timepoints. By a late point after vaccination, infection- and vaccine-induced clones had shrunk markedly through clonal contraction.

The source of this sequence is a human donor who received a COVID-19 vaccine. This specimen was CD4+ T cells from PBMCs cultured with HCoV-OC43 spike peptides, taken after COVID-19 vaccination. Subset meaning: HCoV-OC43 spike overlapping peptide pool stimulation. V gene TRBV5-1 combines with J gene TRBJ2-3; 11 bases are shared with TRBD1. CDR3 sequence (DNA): TGCGCCAGCTGTACCGGGACAGGGGGGACGGATACGCAGTATTTT. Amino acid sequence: CASCTGTGGTDTQYF.